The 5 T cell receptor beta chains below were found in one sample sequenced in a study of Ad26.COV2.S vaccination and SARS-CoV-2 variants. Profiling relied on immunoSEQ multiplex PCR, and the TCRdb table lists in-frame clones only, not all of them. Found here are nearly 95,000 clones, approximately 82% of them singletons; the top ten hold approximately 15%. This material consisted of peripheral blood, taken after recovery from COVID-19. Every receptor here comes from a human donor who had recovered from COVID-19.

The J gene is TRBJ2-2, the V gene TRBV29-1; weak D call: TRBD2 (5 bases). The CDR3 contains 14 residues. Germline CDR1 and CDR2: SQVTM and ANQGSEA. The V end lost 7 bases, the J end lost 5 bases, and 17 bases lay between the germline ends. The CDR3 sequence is CSAVAPSSTGELFF. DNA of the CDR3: TGCAGCGCCGTGGCCCCTAGCTCAACCGGGGAGCTGTTTTTT.

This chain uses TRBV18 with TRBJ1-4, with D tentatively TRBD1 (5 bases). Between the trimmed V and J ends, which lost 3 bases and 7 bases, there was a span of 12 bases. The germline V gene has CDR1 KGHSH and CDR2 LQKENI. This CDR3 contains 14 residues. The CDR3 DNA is TGTGCCAGCTCACCGGGCCAGGGACGTGAAAAACTGTTTTTT. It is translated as CASSPGQGREKLFF.

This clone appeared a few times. The CDR3 DNA follows: TGCGCCAGCAGCCAAGGCCTGGGGAGTGATCAGCCCCAGCATTTT. Protein product: CASSQGLGSDQPQHF. V gene TRBV4-3 combines with J gene TRBJ1-5; D gene ambiguous. The CDR3 covers 15 residues. CDR1 and CDR2 (germline): LGHNA, YSLEER. Trimming removed 1 base at V and 5 bases at J, with 12 bases between.

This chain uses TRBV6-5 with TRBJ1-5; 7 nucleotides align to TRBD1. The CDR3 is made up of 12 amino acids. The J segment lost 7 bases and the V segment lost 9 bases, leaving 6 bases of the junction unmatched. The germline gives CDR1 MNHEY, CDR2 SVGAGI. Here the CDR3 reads CASTGVSQPQHF. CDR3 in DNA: TGTGCCAGTACAGGGGTGAGCCAGCCCCAGCATTTT.

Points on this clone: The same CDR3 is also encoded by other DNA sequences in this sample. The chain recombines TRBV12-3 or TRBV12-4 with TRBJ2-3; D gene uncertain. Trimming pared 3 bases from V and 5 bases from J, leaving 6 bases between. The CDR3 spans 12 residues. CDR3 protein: CASSFSRDTQYF. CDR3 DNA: TGTGCCAGCAGTTTCAGTAGAGATACGCAGTATTTT.